The 32 T cell receptor beta chains reported below all come from one sample, sequenced in a study of T cell changes during pregnancy in multiple sclerosis. Sequencing used immunoSEQ multiplex PCR; TCRdb keeps in-frame clones, though not all of them. The data show some 90,000 clones, 80% to 95% seen once. The sample consisted of peripheral blood, taken in the first trimester of pregnancy. These TCRs come from a female donor with multiple sclerosis, enrolled in a pregnancy study.

The chain is built from TRBV28 and TRBJ1-5; 10 bases fit TRBD1. J gave up 4 bases and V 6 bases, and 6 bases lay outside the gene matches. This CDR3 is built from 15 residues. Germline V gene sequence: CDR1 MDHEN, CDR2 SYDVKM. CDR3 DNA: TGTGCCAGCAGCGAGGACAGGGGGACAAATCAGCCCCAGCATTTT. This encodes CASSEDRGTNQPQHF.

The chain employs TRBV21-1 and TRBJ2-1; the table gives TRBD2 as D, unverified against the DNA. TRBV21-1 has pseudogene status. The CDR3 sequence is 16 residues long. CDR3 DNA sequence: TGTGCCAGCAGCCCCCGGACTTACCATTCCTACAATGAGCAGTTCTTC. It specifies CASSPRTYHSYNEQFF.

This chain joins TRBV7-8 and TRBJ1-1; perhaps TRBD1 as D (5 bases). Germline assignment: CDR1 SGHVS and CDR2 FQNEAQ. The V and J ends lost 1 base and 2 bases respectively, with 8 bases between them. The CDR3 is 14 residues long. DNA for the CDR3: TGTGCCAGCAGCTTAGACGGGGGAAACACTGAAGCTTTCTTT. Translated: CASSLDGGNTEAFF. Together with reference TRBV7-8 and TRBJ1-1, the CDR3 gives the full variable domain: GAGVSQSPRYKVAKRGQDVALRCDPISGHVSLFWYQQALGQGPEFLTYFQNEAQLDKSGLPSDRFFAERPEGSVSTLKIQRTQQEDSAVYLCASSLDGGNTEAFFGQGTRLTVV.

The genes are TRBV19 and TRBJ2-1, with D perhaps TRBD1 (6 bases). The CDR3 length is 14 residues. The germline CDR1 and CDR2 sequences are LNHDA and SQIVND (reference sequence). Trimming stripped 3 bases from V and 4 bases from J, with 10 bases between. The chain's CDR3 is CASSMRGSYNEQFF. CDR3 bases: TGTGCCAGTAGTATGAGGGGGTCTTACAATGAGCAGTTCTTC.

The chain has TRBV25-1 and TRBJ2-3, with 7 nucleotides matching TRBD2. The CDR3 is 16 amino acids. Germline loops: CDR1 MGHDK, CDR2 SYGVNS. V gave up 4 bases and J gave up 0 bases; unmatched junction bases: 7. The CDR3 sequence: CASSATSAISTDTQYF. The DNA of the CDR3 is TGTGCCAGCAGTGCTACTAGCGCGATCAGCACAGATACGCAGTATTTT.

This chain uses TRBV19 with TRBJ1-3, with D possibly being TRBD1 (5 bases). CDR3 length: 14 amino acids. The germline gives CDR1 LNHDA, CDR2 SQIVND (reference sequence). With 3 bases removed from V and 8 bases from J, the gap between germline ends came to 14 bases. CDR3 bases: TGTGCCAGTAGTATTGGAGGGGTGGCGGACACCATATATTTT. Its translation is CASSIGGVADTIYF.

The gene calls are TRBV6-1 and TRBJ2-1; TRBD2 agrees at 14 bases. The V gene's germline CDR1 is MNHNS and CDR2 SASEGT. The CDR3 spans 15 residues. Germline trimming cut 6 bases from V and 14 bases from J; bases unmatched to any gene: 12. This CDR3 is CASRGLAGGLWGEFF. Written as DNA, the CDR3 is TGTGCCAGCAGAGGACTAGCGGGAGGTCTGTGGGGTGAGTTCTTC.

The chain has TRBV28 and TRBJ2-3, with TRBD2 matching 12 bases. Germline V CDR1 and CDR2: MDHEN, SYDVKM. Trimming at V came to 6 bases and at J to 3 bases, leaving 1 base not matched to a gene. This CDR3 has 14 residues. The CDR3 sequence is CASSGLAGTDTQYF. CDR3 DNA: TGTGCCAGCAGCGGACTAGCGGGGACAGATACGCAGTATTTT.

This clone was picked up one time. The chain links TRBV10-3 to TRBJ2-7; a weak D match, TRBD1 (6 bases). The CDR3 consists of 12 residues. Trimming pared 7 bases from V and 5 bases from J, leaving 12 bases between. Germline V lookup: CDR1 ENHRY, CDR2 SYGVKD. The CDR3 DNA reads TGTGCCATCAACAACAGGGACGACGAGCAGTACTTC. Its translation: CAINNRDDEQYF.

The V call is TRBV7-8, the J call TRBJ2-5; possibly TRBD2 for D (7 bases). CDR1 SGHVS and CDR2 FQNEAQ come from the germline V gene. The germline V and J ends were trimmed by 5 bases and 2 bases, with 24 bases remaining between them. The CDR3 contains 18 residues. CDR3 bases: TGTGCCAGCAGCCGCTCACCGAGGGGGGCCGGGGGGCAAGAGACCCAGTACTTC. This encodes CASSRSPRGAGGQETQYF. The whole variable domain, remainder taken from reference TRBV7-8 and TRBJ2-5, is GAGVSQSPRYKVAKRGQDVALRCDPISGHVSLFWYQQALGQGPEFLTYFQNEAQLDKSGLPSDRFFAERPEGSVSTLKIQRTQQEDSAVYLCASSRSPRGAGGQETQYFGPGTRLLVL.

This sequence joins TRBV11-2 and TRBJ2-7; D remains unclear. Trimming removed 0 bases from V and 0 bases from J, with 12 bases in between. Germline V gives CDR1 SGHAT, CDR2 FQNNGV. The CDR3 has 16 amino acids. In nucleotides, the CDR3 is TGTGCCAGCAGCTTAGATGTGCTGGGCAGCTCCTACGAGCAGTACTTC. It translates to CASSLDVLGSSYEQYF.

The J gene is TRBJ1-2, the V gene TRBV2, with D possibly matching TRBD1 (5 bases). Between the trimmed V and J ends, which lost 5 bases and 8 bases, there was a span of 18 bases. From germline, CDR1 is SNHLY and CDR2 FYNNEI. This CDR3 has 14 residues. CDR3 residues: CASSPSVVPGGYTF. The CDR3 DNA reads TGTGCCAGCAGTCCCAGTGTCGTGCCAGGGGGCTACACCTTC. The full variable domain, in which reference TRBV2 and TRBJ1-2 provide the parts outside the CDR3, is EPEVTQTPSHQVTQMGQEVILRCVPISNHLYFYWYRQILGQKVEFLVSFYNNEISEKSEIFDDQFSVERPDGSNFTLKIRSTKLEDSAMYFCASSPSVVPGGYTFGSGTRLTVV.

This rearrangement joins TRBV6-6 to TRBJ2-3; no firm D call. The germline V gene has CDR1 MNHNY and CDR2 SVGAGI (reference sequence). The CDR3 runs to 15 residues. Trimming took off 3 bases at V and 5 bases at J, with 15 bases between the two ends. CDR3 protein: CASSYGSSVGDTQYF. The CDR3 DNA reads TGTGCCAGCAGTTATGGCTCTAGTGTCGGAGATACGCAGTATTTT.

This clone was recorded only once. V gene TRBV27 combines with J gene TRBJ2-1, with TRBD2 matching 14 bases. The CDR3 covers 19 residues. Germline trimming cut 7 bases from V and 6 bases from J; bases unmatched to any gene: 17. CDR1 is MNHEY, CDR2 SMNVEV, per germline (reference sequence). The DNA of the CDR3 is TGTGCCAGCAAACGACCGGGACTAGCGGGAGAGGTTACAATCAATGAGCAGTTCTTC. Encoded protein: CASKRPGLAGEVTINEQFF.

The gene calls are TRBV30 and TRBJ2-7, with 10 bases identical to TRBD2. Trimming at V came to 7 bases and at J to 3 bases, leaving 6 bases not matched to a gene. This CDR3 spans 13 amino acids. Looked up from germline, CDR1 is GTSNPN and CDR2 is SVGIG (reference sequence). In DNA form, the CDR3 reads TGTGCCTTCCACCGGACTAGCGGCTACGAGCAGTACTTC. Its translation: CAFHRTSGYEQYF.

V usage is TRBV7-9 and J usage is TRBJ2-7; 8 bases map to TRBD2. Germline-derived CDR1 and CDR2 are SEHNR and FQNEAQ (reference sequence). The ends lost 6 bases at V and 7 bases at J; junction bases unmatched: 8. This CDR3 comprises 13 residues. The CDR3 spells CASRPGGAREQYF. The CDR3 DNA follows: TGTGCCAGCAGGCCGGGGGGGGCTCGGGAGCAGTACTTC.

The J gene is TRBJ2-7, the V gene TRBV4-1; 8 bases are a match to TRBD2. The CDR3 extends over 14 amino acids. Germline V gene data show CDR1 as MGHRA and CDR2 as YSYEKL. Losses at the gene ends were 8 bases for V and 4 bases for J; bases not matched to a gene: 10. The CDR3 loop is CASGPAGGLYEQYF. In DNA form, the CDR3 reads TGCGCCAGCGGCCCCGCGGGAGGATTATACGAGCAGTACTTC.

The V gene is TRBV27, the J gene TRBJ2-4; TRBD1 is a possible D gene (6 bases). This CDR3 spans 14 amino acids. The V and J ends lost 6 bases and 7 bases respectively, with 16 bases between them. Per the germline V gene, CDR1 is MNHEY and CDR2 is SMNVEV (reference sequence). The CDR3 bases are TGTGCCAGCAGACCAAGGGGCACAGGGAACATTCAGTACTTC. This translates into CASRPRGTGNIQYF.

This chain links TRBV7-9 with TRBJ2-7, with unresolved D. V was pared by 0 bases and J by 3 bases, with 15 bases between. Germline assignment: CDR1 SEHNR and CDR2 FQNEAQ (reference sequence). The CDR3 consists of 16 residues. CDR3 protein: CASSLARSPELYEQYF. The CDR3 coding sequence is TGTGCCAGCAGCTTAGCTAGGAGCCCCGAGCTCTACGAGCAGTACTTC.

The J gene is TRBJ2-7, the V gene TRBV18, with D uncertain. Germline assignment: CDR1 KGHSH and CDR2 LQKENI. V was clipped by 3 bases and J by 6 bases, with 6 bases between them. This CDR3 is 11 amino acids long. The CDR3 loop is CASSPLVEQYF. The CDR3 nucleotides read TGTGCCAGCTCACCCCTCGTCGAGCAGTACTTC.

This clone appeared once. V usage is TRBV11-1 and J usage is TRBJ2-3; 13 bases align to TRBD2. Germline V gives CDR1 SGHAT, CDR2 FQDESV (reference sequence). The CDR3 runs 18 residues. J gave up 5 bases and V 5 bases, and 13 bases lay outside the gene matches. The CDR3 nucleotides are TGTGCCAGCAGCCTTCCGACTAGCGGGAGGAGTTTTAAAGATACGCAGTATTTT. Its protein product is CASSLPTSGRSFKDTQYF.

The rearrangement uses TRBV7-8 and TRBJ2-1, with 14 bases identical to TRBD2. Germline V lookup: CDR1 SGHVS, CDR2 FQNEAQ. The CDR3 spans 14 residues. Trimming at V came to 7 bases and at J to 7 bases, leaving 3 bases not matched to a gene. The CDR3 region has the DNA TGTGCCAGCACCGGGACTAGCGGGAGTAATGAGCAGTTCTTC. It specifies CASTGTSGSNEQFF.

This clone was observed once. The chain couples TRBV27 to TRBJ2-5; maybe TRBD2 (5 bases). The CDR3 is 15 residues long. Trimming removed 6 bases at V and 5 bases at J, with 19 bases between. CDR1 and CDR2 from the germline V gene are MNHEY and SMNVEV (reference sequence). The CDR3 sequence: CASSMRAEGRETQYF. The CDR3 bases are TGTGCCAGCAGCATGAGGGCTGAGGGTAGGGAGACCCAGTACTTC.

This clone was counted once. This sequence joins TRBV29-1 and TRBJ2-4; no reliable D call. V was clipped by 1 base and J by 6 bases, with 7 bases between them. The CDR3 contains 12 residues. Germline CDR1 SQVTM, CDR2 ANQGSEA. CDR3: CSVEGAPNIQYF. CDR3 nucleotide sequence: TGCAGCGTTGAAGGGGCCCCAAACATTCAGTACTTC.

This clone turned up a few times. J is TRBJ1-1 and V is TRBV11-2; D gene unclear. This CDR3 spans 14 amino acids. Per the germline V gene, CDR1 is SGHAT and CDR2 is FQNNGV. V dropped 1 base and J dropped 2 bases, with 8 bases sitting between them. The CDR3 reads CASSLGAGNTEAFF. DNA for the CDR3: TGTGCCAGCAGCTTAGGAGCAGGAAACACTGAAGCTTTCTTT.

The chain joins TRBV21-1 to TRBJ1-5; TRBD1 is the table's D call and was not checked against the DNA. TRBV21-1 is designated a pseudogene. The CDR3 consists of 17 residues. CDR3 sequence (DNA): TGTGCCAGCAGCAAACTCAGGGCCGGTATTAGCAATCAGCCCCAGCATTTT. Translated, it gives CASSKLRAGISNQPQHF.

The chain is built from TRBV19 and TRBJ1-1; 7 nucleotides align to TRBD1. From germline, CDR1 is LNHDA and CDR2 SQIVND (reference sequence). V dropped 7 bases and J dropped 11; count of bases not matched to a gene: 7. The CDR3 consists of 11 residues. This chain's CDR3 is CASTTGVAAFF. CDR3 bases: TGTGCCAGTACCACAGGGGTCGCGGCTTTCTTT.

The chain links TRBV28 to TRBJ1-1, with D possibly TRBD1 on 5 matching bases. Germline-derived CDR1 and CDR2 are MDHEN and SYDVKM. This CDR3 comprises 14 residues. Trimming cost V 0 bases and J 5 bases, with 10 bases left between them. The DNA for the CDR3 is TGTGCCAGCAGTTTATGGGGGGGGGTAACTGAAGCTTTCTTT. Translated, it gives CASSLWGGVTEAFF.

The chain has TRBV9 and TRBJ1-4; D is ambiguous. The V and J ends lost 4 bases and 8 bases respectively, with 12 bases between them. Looked up from germline, CDR1 is SGDLS and CDR2 is YYNGEE. The length of the CDR3 is 13 residues. CDR3 DNA sequence: TGTGCCAGCAGCCCTACGTCCGCCGAAAAACTGTTTTTT. As protein: CASSPTSAEKLFF.

This chain uses TRBV27 with TRBJ1-2; no reliable D call. The ends were cut back, 0 bases at V and 4 bases at J, with 6 bases in the middle. From germline, CDR1 is MNHEY and CDR2 SMNVEV (reference sequence). This CDR3 region has 13 residues. The CDR3 loop is CASSLSGLYGYTF. The CDR3 DNA sequence: TGTGCCAGCAGTTTATCAGGACTCTATGGCTACACCTTC.

V and J are TRBV7-9 and TRBJ2-7; D may be TRBD2 (5 bases). Deletions cut 2 bases from V and 0 bases from J, with 11 bases between. The CDR3 is 15 residues long. The germline V gene encodes CDR1 SEHNR and CDR2 FQNEAQ (reference sequence). CDR3 DNA sequence: TGTGCCAGCAGCTTATGGATGGGAGCCTCCTACGAGCAGTACTTC. This sequence encodes CASSLWMGASYEQYF.

In this sample, this clone turned up once. The CDR3 protein is CASSQLAGANNEQFF. The CDR3 DNA reads as TGTGCCAGCAGCCAACTAGCGGGAGCTAACAATGAGCAGTTCTTC. The chain has TRBV11-3 and TRBJ2-1, with 11 bases that match TRBD2. This CDR3 contains 15 residues. Trimming at V came to 5 bases and at J to 5 bases, leaving 5 bases not matched to a gene. The germline CDR1 and CDR2 sequences are SGHNT and YENEEA.